These T cell receptor beta chains were read from a single sample in a study of blood T cell repertoires in COVID-19. Generated by immunoSEQ multiplex PCR, the TCRdb table keeps only in-frame clones and is missing some. The data contain about 170,000 clones, around 83% of them singletons. The sample taken for sequencing was peripheral blood. These receptor sequences come from a woman aged 65 to 85 who had recovered from COVID-19. The CDR3 runs from the conserved cysteine through the conserved F or W. A D gene is named only where the DNA matches it firmly. Clone size is stated in some rows and not others, as once, few, many or a class when expanded.

DNA: TGTGCCAGCAGCTGGGGGGGGACTAGCGGGAGAGGGGAGCAGTACTTC
CDR3: CASSWGGTSGRGEQYF
V: TRBV7-2
D: TRBD2
size: .
J: TRBJ2-7

DNA: TGCGCCAGCAGCTTCGGGACTAGCGGGGGCACTTCCTACGAGCAGTACTTC
CDR3: CASSFGTSGGTSYEQYF
V: TRBV5-1
D: TRBD2
size: .
J: TRBJ2-7

DNA: TGCGCCAGCAGCCCCCGGGCCCCCGGGACTAGCGGGAGGGCCGGTGAGACCCAGTACTTC
CDR3: CASSPRAPGTSGRAGETQYF
V: TRBV5-1
D: TRBD2
size: .
J: TRBJ2-5

DNA: TGCAGTGCTAAGCCCTACGGTGAGCAGTTCTTC
CDR3: CSAKPYGEQFF
V: TRBV20-1
D: .
size: .
J: TRBJ2-1

DNA: TGTGCCAGCAGCCGCCTGGGAAGGGGAGAGCAGTACTTC
CDR3: CASSRLGRGEQYF
V: TRBV12-3/TRBV12-4
D: .
size: .
J: TRBJ2-7

DNA: TGTGCCAGCAGCCGGGGACAGGGTTATCAGCCCCAGCATTTT
CDR3: CASSRGQGYQPQHF
V: TRBV6-2/TRBV6-3
D: TRBD1
size: .
J: TRBJ1-5

DNA: TGCGCCAGCAGCCTAGGGACAGGATACAATGAGCAGTTCTTC
CDR3: CASSLGTGYNEQFF
V: TRBV5-1
D: TRBD1
size: .
J: TRBJ2-1

DNA: TGTGCCAGCTCACCGGGAGCGGGGGGAGACAATGAGCAGTTCTTC
CDR3: CASSPGAGGDNEQFF
V: TRBV18
D: TRBD2
size: .
J: TRBJ2-1

DNA: TGTGCCAGCAGCCACGTCGGGACTAGCGGGAGGGGTAGCACAGATACGCAGTATTTT
CDR3: CASSHVGTSGRGSTDTQYF
V: TRBV3-1/TRBV3-2
D: TRBD2
size: .
J: TRBJ2-3

DNA: TGTGCCAGCAGCTGGGGACAGGGGTTCACCGGGGAGCTGTTTTTT
CDR3: CASSWGQGFTGELFF
V: TRBV5-5
D: TRBD1
size: .
J: TRBJ2-2

DNA: TGCAGTGCTAGTGGGCAGAACTATGGCTACACCTTC
CDR3: CSASGQNYGYTF
V: TRBV20-1
D: .
size: few
J: TRBJ1-2

DNA: TGTGCCAGCAGCGTAGGTGCGGTAAGCTCCTACGAGCAGTACTTC
CDR3: CASSVGAVSSYEQYF
V: TRBV9
D: .
size: .
J: TRBJ2-7

DNA: TGCGCCAGCAGCTCGGAGACGGGTGCCGCTTTCTTT
CDR3: CASSSETGAAFF
V: TRBV5-1
D: .
size: few
J: TRBJ1-1

DNA: TGTGCCAGCAGCTTAGGGGTCCTAGCGGGGCCAGCCGATACGCAGTATTTT
CDR3: CASSLGVLAGPADTQYF
V: TRBV7-3
D: TRBD2
size: .
J: TRBJ2-3

DNA: TGTGCCAGCTCACATTCGGACAGCTTCAATTCACCCCTCCACTTT
CDR3: CASSHSDSFNSPLHF
V: TRBV18
D: .
size: .
J: TRBJ1-6

DNA: TGTGCCAGCAGCCCGAGGACAGGGACGACCACCTTC
CDR3: CASSPRTGTTTF
V: TRBV7-2
D: TRBD1
size: .
J: TRBJ1-2

DNA: TGTGCCAGCAGCTTCGGGCAGGGGGTGAACACTGAAGCTTTCTTT
CDR3: CASSFGQGVNTEAFF
V: TRBV5-4
D: TRBD1
size: .
J: TRBJ1-1

DNA: TGTGCCAGCAGTTACTCGGCCAAGGAACTAGACGACAAAAACATTCAGTACTTC
CDR3: CASSYSAKELDDKNIQYF
V: TRBV6-2/TRBV6-3
D: .
size: few
J: TRBJ2-4

DNA: TGTGCCAACGCAGGGACAGCAACTAATGAAAAACTGTTTTTT
CDR3: CANAGTATNEKLFF
V: TRBV6-5
D: TRBD1
size: .
J: TRBJ1-4

DNA: TGTGCCACCAGTCCGGGGGGGGCAAACACCGGGGAGCTGTTTTTT
CDR3: CATSPGGANTGELFF
V: TRBV24-1
D: TRBD2
size: .
J: TRBJ2-2

DNA: TGTGCCAGCAGCCAATTCACAGGGGGGCTAGCTTTCTTT
CDR3: CASSQFTGGLAFF
V: TRBV7-9
D: TRBD1
size: few
J: TRBJ1-1

DNA: TGTGCCAGCAGCCCCCGGGAGGGGGCCTGGGGTGAGCAGTTCTTC
CDR3: CASSPREGAWGEQFF
V: TRBV14
D: .
size: .
J: TRBJ2-1